A selection of T cell receptor beta chains follows, all from one sample in a study of control samples from healthy donors and cancer patients. The repertoire was sequenced with immunoSEQ multiplex PCR; TCRdb's copy has only in-frame clones and lacks some. The sample lists approximately 100,000 clones; 75% to 95% were seen once. The sample taken for sequencing was blood. These receptors were collected from a woman under 30 in good health. The CDR3 runs from the conserved cysteine through the conserved F or W. A D gene is named only where the DNA matches it firmly. Rows give clone size only sometimes, using once, few, many, or a class for an expanded clone.

.	TRBV6-5	.	TRBJ1-2	TGTGCCAGCAGTTACAAGGGAGTCTATGGCTACACCTTC	CASSYKGVYGYTF
.	TRBV2	.	TRBJ1-5	TGTGCCAGCAGCGAAACCGGGACATTTTATCAGCCCCAGCATTTT	CASSETGTFYQPQHF
.	TRBV6-6	.	TRBJ1-3	TGTGCCAGCACCCAACAGGGTAACACTGGAAACACCATATATTTT	CASTQQGNTGNTIYF
.	TRBV16	.	TRBJ2-3	TGTGCCAGCAGTCACAAACGTCCGAGCACAGATACGCAGTATTTT	CASSHKRPSTDTQYF
.	TRBV27	.	TRBJ1-6	TGTGCCAGCAGTTTCCGTTGGCCTATCCCCAGTATCGATAATTCACCCCTCCACTTT	CASSFRWPIPSIDNSPLHF
TRBD1	TRBV4-1	.	TRBJ2-3	TGCGCCAGCAGCCAAGAGGTGACAGGGGGAAATACGCAGTATTTT	CASSQEVTGGNTQYF
.	TRBV27	.	TRBJ1-2	TGTGCCAGCAGTTTGGGACTACCCAACTATGGCTACACCTTC	CASSLGLPNYGYTF
.	TRBV6-5	.	TRBJ1-3	TGTGCCAGCACCAACCAGCTTGAAAACACCATATATTTT	CASTNQLENTIYF
.	TRBV3-1/TRBV3-2	.	TRBJ1-1	TGTGCCAGCAGCCAAGGACAGGTGAACACTGAAGCTTTCTTT	CASSQGQVNTEAFF
.	TRBV3-1/TRBV3-2	once	TRBJ2-3	TGTGCCAGCAGCCCAAGGGTCGGCACAGATACGCAGTATTTT	CASSPRVGTDTQYF
.	TRBV11-2	.	TRBJ2-3	TGTGCCAGCAGTAACACAGATACGCAGTATTTT	CASSNTDTQYF
.	TRBV13	.	TRBJ2-1	TGTGCCAGCAGCGGCCCTAGATTAGAGCAGTTCTTC	CASSGPRLEQFF
TRBD2	TRBV6-6	few	TRBJ2-5	TGTGCCAGCAGTTATTGGGGGGGAAAGGAGACCCAGTACTTC	CASSYWGGKETQYF
.	TRBV12-3/TRBV12-4	once	TRBJ2-7	TGTGCCAGCACCAGTAACTCCTACGAGCAGTACTTC	CASTSNSYEQYF
.	TRBV18	.	TRBJ1-2	TGTGCCAGCTCACCGGGACACAAAGATGGCTACACCTTC	CASSPGHKDGYTF
.	TRBV11-2	.	TRBJ2-2	TGTGCCAGCAGCTTAACAGTGATGGGGGGCACCGGGGAGCTGTTTTTT	CASSLTVMGGTGELFF
.	TRBV18	.	TRBJ1-2	TGTGCCAGCTCACCAGGGGCAGGGGCTAACTATGGCTACACCTTC	CASSPGAGANYGYTF
.	TRBV20-1	.	TRBJ2-1	TGCAGTGCTAGTGACCGCGGTTCCTACAATGAGCAGTTCTTC	CSASDRGSYNEQFF
TRBD1	TRBV5-1	.	TRBJ2-1	TGCGCCAGCAGCTACAACTACCGGGACAGGGGGGATGAGCAGTTCTTC	CASSYNYRDRGDEQFF
.	TRBV12-3/TRBV12-4	.	TRBJ1-4	TGTGCCAGCAGTTGGGCGGCAGAAAAACTGTTTTTT	CASSWAAEKLFF
.	TRBV27	once	TRBJ1-5	TGTGCCAGCAGTCATGATGGCTATGATCAGCCCCAGCATTTT	CASSHDGYDQPQHF
.	TRBV5-4	.	TRBJ1-2	TGTGCCAGCAGCTCTAGAGACGCAGGACTCTATGGCTACACCTTC	CASSSRDAGLYGYTF
.	TRBV7-2	.	TRBJ2-7	TGTGCCAGCCGGTCCACAGGGCGGCACGAGCAGTACTTC	CASRSTGRHEQYF
.	TRBV3-1/TRBV3-2	few	TRBJ1-5	TGTGCCAGCAGCCAAGACGGGAGCCCAAGGCAGCCCCAGCATTTT	CASSQDGSPRQPQHF
.	TRBV2	once	TRBJ2-2	TGTGCCAGCAGTCAGAACACCGGGGAGCTGTTTTTT	CASSQNTGELFF
.	TRBV6-6	.	TRBJ1-6	TGTGCCAGCAGTTCCGGGGGGACCCTGGGGTCACCCCTCCACTTT	CASSSGGTLGSPLHF
.	TRBV10-1	.	TRBJ1-1	TGCGCCAGCAGTGAATCGATGGGCACTGAAGCTTTCTTT	CASSESMGTEAFF
TRBD1	TRBV7-8	once	TRBJ2-6	TGTGCCAGCAGCCCGGGACAGGGGAGCTCTGGGGCCAACGTCCTGACTTTC	CASSPGQGSSGANVLTF
.	TRBV18	.	TRBJ1-1	TGTGCCAGCTCACCACAGGGCCTGGATCGAGTGAACACTGAAGCTTTCTTT	CASSPQGLDRVNTEAFF
.	TRBV3-1/TRBV3-2	.	TRBJ1-4	TGTGCCAGCAGCCAAGAGGCCGGTACTCCCACAAGGGAAAAACTGTTTTTT	CASSQEAGTPTREKLFF
.	TRBV19	once	TRBJ1-1	TGTGCCAGTAGTATAGTAGGGCAGACCACTGAAGCTTTCTTT	CASSIVGQTTEAFF
.	TRBV5-8	.	TRBJ2-1	TGTGCCAGCAGCTTGGACAGCTACAATGAGCAGTTCTTC	CASSLDSYNEQFF
.	TRBV5-4	.	TRBJ2-1	TGTGCCAGCAGCTCCTACAATGAGCAGTTCTTC	CASSSYNEQFF
.	TRBV9	few	TRBJ2-1	TGTGCCAGCAGCGTAGCTACCGGGACACCAGGGTACAATGAGCAGTTCTTC	CASSVATGTPGYNEQFF
.	TRBV5-1	.	TRBJ2-5	TGCGCCAGCAGCTTGGATTGGAATCAAGAGACCCAGTACTTC	CASSLDWNQETQYF
.	TRBV5-8	.	TRBJ2-7	TGTGCCAGCAGCTTGTTTCCCCACCGGGTCTACGAGCAGTACTTC	CASSLFPHRVYEQYF
TRBD2	TRBV27	.	TRBJ2-2	TGTGCCAGCAGTATCAGCGTAGCGGGGGGTGGAACCGGGGAGCTGTTTTTT	CASSISVAGGGTGELFF
.	TRBV7-9	.	TRBJ1-1	TGTGCCAGCAGCTTAGCCGAATCGAACACTGAAGCTTTCTTT	CASSLAESNTEAFF
.	TRBV7-6	.	TRBJ1-1	TGTGCCAGCAGCTTAACGGGGACTGAAGCTTTCTTT	CASSLTGTEAFF
TRBD1	TRBV4-1	.	TRBJ1-1	TGCGCCAGCAGCCAGGCCCCTAGGGACAGGGCTGAAGCTTTCTTT	CASSQAPRDRAEAFF
.	TRBV6-5	.	TRBJ1-1	TGTGCCAGCAGACCGAGGACAGACCGTCAAGCTTTCTTT	CASRPRTDRQAFF
.	TRBV12-3/TRBV12-4	.	TRBJ1-1	TGTGCCAGCATCTATCGGGGAGGGCCTGAAGCTTTCTTT	CASIYRGGPEAFF
.	TRBV5-4	once	TRBJ1-5	TGTGCCAGCAGCTCCGGGATACAGGGTCAGCCCCAGCATTTT	CASSSGIQGQPQHF
.	TRBV6-6	.	TRBJ1-2	TGTGCCAGCAGTTTGGACGGATTGAAACAATCCTATGGCTACACCTTC	CASSLDGLKQSYGYTF
TRBD1	TRBV28	.	TRBJ2-7	TGTGCCAGCAGTTTTACCGACAGGGGGAGCTCCTACGAGCAGTACTTC	CASSFTDRGSSYEQYF
TRBD1	TRBV10-3	.	TRBJ2-7	TGTGCCATCAGGGGGGACAGGGTCCCCTACGAGCAGTACTTC	CAIRGDRVPYEQYF